Presented here are 14 T cell receptor beta chains from one specimen sequenced in a study of CD8+ T cells in alopecia areata. cDNA prepared by RNA extraction and subsequent reverse transcription served as the template for sequencing. The repertoire was sequenced with immunoSEQ multiplex PCR; TCRdb's copy has only in-frame clones and lacks some. The sample lists roughly 120,000 clones; 50% to 75% were seen once. Treatment reported: oral pan-JAK inhibitor, 5-10 mg twice daily. The material was CD8+ T cells sorted from blood, obtained at week 4, from a patient treated with tofacitinib. The receptors come from a human donor with alopecia areata.

This clone was counted only a few times. The chain uses TRBV30 and TRBJ2-5, with 8 positions matching TRBD1. The CDR3 spans 14 residues. J lost 2 bases, V lost 2 bases, and 4 bases had no gene match. From germline, CDR1 is GTSNPN and CDR2 SVGIG (reference sequence). The CDR3 nucleotides read TGTGCCTGGAGTATTGACAGGGGACAAGAGACCCAGTACTTC. It yields the protein CAWSIDRGQETQYF.

This clone was found a few times. This chain links TRBV29-1 with TRBJ2-3; 7 bases agree with TRBD2. This CDR3 is 15 amino acids long. V dropped 3 bases and J dropped 0; count of bases not matched to a gene: 6. Germline V gives CDR1 SQVTM, CDR2 ANQGSEA. The CDR3 loop is CSVDGLGRSTDTQYF. The CDR3 DNA sequence: TGCAGCGTTGATGGACTAGGTAGAAGCACAGATACGCAGTATTTT.

V is TRBV27 and J is TRBJ1-2, with a weak D call TRBD1 (5 bases). CDR1 is MNHEY, CDR2 SMNVEV, per germline (reference sequence). This CDR3 region has 12 residues. Trimming removed 2 bases at V and 11 bases at J, with 12 bases between. The CDR3 DNA reads TGTGCCAGCAGTTTACTGGGGGAAGGGTACACCTTC. Translated: CASSLLGEGYTF.

This clone was detected a few times. This sequence joins TRBV7-9 and TRBJ2-1; D uncertain. CDR1 is SEHNR, CDR2 FQNEAQ, per germline (reference sequence). This CDR3 comprises 12 residues. V was trimmed by 5 bases and J by 7 bases, leaving 9 bases between them. CDR3 region: CASSLIRNEQFF. CDR3 bases: TGTGCCAGCAGCCTAATTCGTAATGAGCAGTTCTTC.

This clone was seen just once. This chain connects TRBV15 to TRBJ2-5; TRBD2 matches 7 bases. CDR1 and CDR2 (germline): LNHNV, YYDKDF (reference sequence). This CDR3 has 15 amino acids. With V trimmed by 0 bases and J by 1 base, 2 bases remained unmatched. Here the CDR3 reads CATSRDRGVQETQYF. The CDR3 nucleotides are TGTGCCACCAGCAGAGATCGGGGGGTCCAAGAGACCCAGTACTTC.

The chain uses TRBV30 and TRBJ1-2; no definite D call. V lost 5 bases to trimming and J lost 5 bases, with 15 bases between them. The CDR3 is made up of 13 amino acids. The germline CDR1 and CDR2 sequences are GTSNPN and SVGIG (reference sequence). The chain's CDR3 is CAWYPLGGYGYTF. The CDR3 DNA reads as TGTGCCTGGTACCCCCTTGGAGGTTATGGCTACACCTTC.

The chain carries TRBV6-4 and TRBJ2-1, with 11 bases identical to TRBD2. The germline V gene encodes CDR1 MRHNA and CDR2 SNTAGT. J was trimmed by 10 bases and V by 2 bases; bases with no gene match: 7. CDR3 size: 15 residues. In nucleotides, the CDR3 is TGTGCCAGCAGTGACAAGTCTAGCGGGGGGACCGAGCAGTTCTTC. Translated: CASSDKSSGGTEQFF.

This clone has just a few counts. V usage is TRBV10-3 and J usage is TRBJ2-1; D may be TRBD1 or TRBD2 (6 bases each). Germline CDR1 and CDR2: ENHRY and SYGVKD. The CDR3 totals 17 residues. Trimming pared 11 bases from V and 10 bases from J, leaving 33 bases between. In DNA, the CDR3 is TGTGCCTATCACCCGAAGCTTATGACAGGCCGAGGGAGGGAGCAGTTCTTC. As protein: CAYHPKLMTGRGREQFF.

The chain combines TRBV6-5 with TRBJ2-5; TRBD1 or TRBD2 may be the D gene (6 bases each). V was clipped by 6 bases and J by 2 bases, with 10 bases between them. The germline gives CDR1 MNHEY, CDR2 SVGAGI. The CDR3 consists of 13 residues. In DNA form, the CDR3 reads TGTGCCAGCAGCGGGGGCGAACAAGAGACCCAGTACTTC. It codes for CASSGGEQETQYF.

V is TRBV7-8 and J is TRBJ2-1, with 12 bases lining up with TRBD2. V lost 5 bases, J lost 4 bases, and 3 bases stayed unmatched. In germline, CDR1 is SGHVS, CDR2 FQNEAQ. The CDR3 length is 15 residues. The chain's CDR3 is CASSQTSGGYNEQFF. The CDR3 DNA reads as TGTGCCAGCAGCCAAACTAGCGGGGGGTACAATGAGCAGTTCTTC.

This clone was found a few times. The chain carries TRBV29-1 and TRBJ2-7; 11 nucleotides line up with TRBD2. The germline V gene has CDR1 SQVTM and CDR2 ANQGSEA. There are 14 residues in the CDR3. Trimming at V came to 4 bases and at J to 1 base, leaving 3 bases not matched to a gene. CDR3 bases: TGCAGCGTTGTCGGGACTAGCGGTTCCTACGAGCAGTACTTC. Translation gives CSVVGTSGSYEQYF.

This chain joins TRBV7-9 and TRBJ1-2, with a weak D call TRBD1 (6 bases). The CDR3 consists of 14 residues. From germline, CDR1 is SEHNR and CDR2 FQNEAQ (reference sequence). V gave up 1 base and J gave up 4 bases, with 10 bases separating them. The CDR3 DNA is TGTGCCAGCAGCTTAGGGGACACCTTCTATGGCTACACCTTC. It codes for CASSLGDTFYGYTF.

This rearrangement joins TRBV29-1 to TRBJ2-5; possible D gene TRBD2, 5 bases. V dropped 3 bases and J dropped 0 bases, with 11 bases sitting between them. The CDR3 spans 14 residues. Germline CDR1 and CDR2: SQVTM and ANQGSEA. The CDR3 reads CSVEVISDQETQYF. CDR3 sequence (DNA): TGCAGCGTTGAGGTCATTAGCGACCAAGAGACCCAGTACTTC.

This sequence joins TRBV27 and TRBJ1-5, with 10 bases matching TRBD1. Germline CDR1 MNHEY, CDR2 SMNVEV (reference sequence). The CDR3 has 14 residues. V lost 8 bases and J lost 2; bases outside the gene matches: 3. The CDR3 protein is CASRGTGGNQPQHF. The CDR3, as DNA: TGTGCCAGCCGAGGGACAGGGGGCAATCAGCCCCAGCATTTT.